The subject of this entry is one T cell receptor beta chain. The target antigen is unknown. CDR1 MNHNS and CDR2 SASEGT come from the germline V gene. V was cut by 7 bases and J by 0 bases, with 16 bases left in between. The CDR3 spans 15 residues. Time point specified: late sampling 161 to 241 days after vaccination in three convalescent patients. Treatment here: approximately nine-day PBMC culture with coronavirus spike peptide pools or control peptides (ViraFEST assay). This record belongs to a study of vaccination and CD4 T cells after COVID-19. For the study at large: Overlapping spike pools from SARS-CoV-2 and HCoV-NL63, HCoV-OC43 and HCoV-229E served as culture stimuli.

Scientists ran DNA taken from cultured CD4+ T cells through the Oncomine TCR Beta short-read assay for sequencing. MiXCR, applied by TCRdb to the PCR reads, yields one record per CDR3 protein. The table shows some 17,000 distinct CDR3 sequences, with about 48% occurring only once. Sequencing was performed on CD4+ T cells from blood, cultured in vitro, taken about 7 months after SARS-CoV-2 vaccination. The receptor was derived from a human donor who had recovered from COVID-19. The chain is built from TRBV6-1 and TRBJ2-7; either TRBD1 or TRBD2 may fit D (5 bases each). The CDR3 sequence is CASKAFWGSSYEQYF. The CDR3 bases are TGTGCCAGCAAAGCATTCTGGGGGAGCTCCTACGAGCAGTACTTC.